The following is a T cell receptor beta chain sequence with its context. Its antigen is unknown. Per germline, CDR1 SGHRS and CDR2 YFSETQ. This CDR3 has 13 residues. Between the trimmed V and J ends, which lost 7 bases and 2 bases, there was a span of 13 bases. Method: immunoSEQ multiplex PCR; TCRdb's copy keeps in-frame clones and lacks some. The sample has 150,000 to 200,000 clones, roughly nine tenths seen once. The record originates from a study of T cell responses to AZD1222 COVID-19 vaccine. Study results and caveats: Sampling that yielded the repertoires occurred only after the peak T cell response. Females outnumbered males among donors, who were mostly white British; clonal diversity was possibly underestimated. When two AZD1222 doses had been given, Spike-specific TCR breadth and depth rose.

The clonotype was recovered from an adult who received the AZD1222 COVID-19 vaccine. The specimen comprised peripheral blood, sampled 28 days after the second AZD1222 dose. This sequence joins TRBV5-1 and TRBJ2-7; D is possibly TRBD1 (5 bases). The CDR3 DNA sequence: TGCGCCAGCTCCAAACCAGGGACCTACGAGCAGTACTTC. Protein sequence: CASSKPGTYEQYF.